This note documents a single T cell receptor (beta chain) sequence. The antigen is not known. The sample comes from a study of shared clonotypes between healthy human individuals. Study findings and constraints: A limitation of the genetic and exposure-history diversity represented arose from few donors. As a rule, naive subsets had a larger estimated richness than memory subsets. Among donors, sharing of clonotypes was expected to be affected by sequencing depth.

The table came from immunoSEQ multiplex PCR; TCRdb's copy has only in-frame clones and leaves some out. The sample holds 2 million to 2.5 million clones, around 95% seen once. The junction had 5 bases not matched to a gene; V was cut back by 6 bases and J by 6 bases. The CDR3 contains 12 residues. The V gene's germline CDR1 is MDHEN and CDR2 SYDVKM. The TCR originated in a man aged 18-30 years in good health. J is TRBJ2-7 and V is TRBV28, with TRBD1 matching over 7 bases. Sequencing was carried out using naive CD4+ T cells sorted from blood. Documented subset: CD45RA+ positively selected. The CDR3 sequence is CASSWGQREQYF. CDR3 nucleotide sequence: TGTGCCAGCAGCTGGGGACAGCGCGAGCAGTACTTC.